This TCR beta chain was identified in a study of cytomegalovirus exposure and HLA in healthy donors (dated by TCRdb to between 2016 and 2019). For context, the study as a whole: An earlier analysis of some 600 of the donors reported approximately 260 Gb of sequence data and about 120 million unique TCR beta sequences obtained from around 190 million T cells. The study used immunosequencing to profile the T cell repertoires of 600 to 850 subjects and linked those repertoires to cytomegalovirus serostatus. All discovery cohort repertoires had been generated on a single sequencing platform. An early release covering 550 to 650 HLA-typed donors comprised about 290 gigabases of sequencing data and around 80 million unique TCR sequences. The aim of the study was to test whether cataloging public T cell receptors could identify signatures of past pathogen exposure. An earlier analysis of around 580 of the donors used high-throughput TCR beta sequencing to judge whether each TCR beta V gene segment behaved as functional or pseudogenic. Donor age, sex, ethnicity and CMV serostatus were compiled alongside the repertoire data. Rather than using new phenotypic data, the later analysis identified candidate immune exposures from TCR beta sequences and from how often those sequences occurred across donors. Roughly five DR-DQ haplotypes were treated as single units for association and clustering because of strong linkage in the cohort. Genome-wide SNP genotypes for about three fifths of the roughly 700 donors were used in a later genetic analysis, which treated that subset as a discovery cohort. Typing coverage differed by locus: A, B, C, DRB1 and DQB1 were typed in roughly 620-630 donors, DQA1 in 522, DPA1 in some 570, and DPB1 in just under 490. High-throughput TCR immunosequencing, statistical association of individual TCRs with disease status, and machine learning were combined to predict cytomegalovirus infection status. Along with the approximately 600-subject first cohort, a separate validation cohort of around 120 different subjects was used. In a later analysis, previously published TCR beta repertoires from 600 to 850 donors were re-analyzed and high-resolution HLA genotyping was added so that TCR occurrence patterns could be studied. Of the approximately 400 genotyped donors, around 81% fell in the genetic ancestry cluster associated with self-reported Caucasian donors. Class I and class II HLA loci were covered by the typing at four-digit resolution. Among roughly 400 genotyped donors of the cohort, an average of about 240,000 unique TCR beta nucleotide sequences were sequenced per donor, roughly 20% of them non-productive. Paper-wide results and their limitations: In a later genetic analysis, fewer N-insertions in productive TCRs were reported among donors in an Asian-associated ancestry cluster than the roughly 710-donor mean. For the cohort, immune exposure information was limited to CMV serostatus. In a later analysis, the rate of TCR association differed among HLA loci, with DRB1 alleles having the most associated TCRs and HLA-C alleles having the fewest. Most CMV-associated TCR beta chains appeared to be HLA-restricted in a later analysis, and the HLA associations seemed to be driven largely by CMV exposure. The sequencing pipeline was judged likely to have produced a cluster of highly shared sequence variants as a technical artifact. The presence/absence analyses assumed that sequencing depth was roughly uniform across donors, and that assumption may not be true. An earlier analysis of several hundred of the donors showed that most TCR beta V segments appeared in productive rearrangements either about 87% or about 30% of the time, which broadly matched IMGT annotations. In vitro tests confirmed that three of the cytomegalovirus-associated TCR beta chains recognize cytomegalovirus antigens. Linkage disequilibrium might explain the correlated functional status among segregating V segments, but an unknown experimental factor could not be excluded. The classifier was reported to diagnose cytomegalovirus status with high specificity and sensitivity in both the original and validation cohorts. The cohort was sequenced for TCR beta chains only, and without alpha or paired-chain data the features that could be detected were limited. The authors suggested that the approach could potentially be generalized to other disease states and immunological phenotypes. In a later genetic analysis, a missense DCLRE1C variant was associated with V-gene and J-gene trimming of TCR beta chains, and the association was replicated in an independent cohort. Several of the top co-occurrence clusters appeared to be linked to parvovirus B19, influenza, CMV and Epstein-Barr virus, according to a later analysis. While some public TCRs were present in many individuals, most TCR sequences turned up only very rarely across donors. The 87-base-pair reads could not distinguish some IMGT-functional V segments, including TRBV6-2 and TRBV6-3, so those segments were excluded. A further reported finding was that TCR beta sequences accurately predicted the HLA-A and HLA-B alleles for most subjects in the first cohort. Strong co-occurrence of HLA alleles, especially DR and DQ, made assigning TCR associations to individual alleles difficult. Because HLA typing was unavailable for some donors at each locus, only the typed subset was used in association tests. Over 15 rarely observed V segments, including chromosome 9 orphons, were excluded from the earlier analysis of about 600 of the donors because counts were too low. Specific HLA alleles were associated with 16,951 TCR beta sequences at a false discovery rate of 0.05 in a later analysis. The study gave a list of about 160 TCR beta chains associated with cytomegalovirus. In a later analysis, HLA-associated TCR beta chains were found to be more clonally expanded and to have lower generation probabilities than equally common non-associated chains.

The germline V gene (reference sequence) specifies SGHNT as CDR1 and YYREEE as CDR2. The junction carries 14 bases between V and J, which are trimmed by 4 bases and 2 bases respectively. The CDR3 numbers 15 residues from cysteine through phenylalanine. Kept here is only the CDR3 DNA, which spans 45 bases and is read in frame from base 1. Library creation used the immunoSEQ multiplex PCR assay. A mixture of 60 forward primers for TCR Vbeta segments and 13 reverse primers for TCR Jbeta segments was used in the multiplex PCR. Amplification of the CDR3 region of rearranged TCR beta genes was performed with a multiplex PCR assay on genomic DNA. On the Illumina HiSeq System, the amplified TCR beta libraries were sequenced as 87-base-pair reads. In the source study's methods: A later analysis counted about 80 million unique TCR beta chains across the 670 or so repertoires, and around 12 million of these chains were shared by at least two donors. A nearest-neighbor algorithm error-corrected the raw reads and collapsed the reads into unique sequences, merging closely related sequences to remove PCR and sequencing errors. V, D and J gene segments were assigned by aligning CDR3 sequences to IMGT reference sequences. For a sequence to be retained, a match of at least six nucleotides was required to both a V gene segment and a J gene segment. Rearrangements were classified as productive when the CDR3 lacked stop codons and remained in frame with V and J, and all other rearrangements were classified as non-productive. CDR3 was defined according to IMGT convention as the region running from the second conserved V-encoded cysteine to the conserved J-encoded phenylalanine. Sequences without an unambiguous match to a single V gene segment were excluded from the earlier analysis of 500 to 700 of the donors. An earlier analysis of several hundred of the donors called V segments functional above 56.7% productive rearrangements and segregating when the between-donor standard deviation exceeded 5%. A statistical classification framework was built for diagnosing cytomegalovirus status from the catalog of TCR beta chain sequences. V and J gene assignment, in a later analysis, came from comparing TCR nucleotide sequences with IMGT/GENE-DB human TR gene sequences. The TCRdist pipeline was used in a later analysis to assign CDR3 sequences and most-parsimonious VDJ recombination scenarios. In a later analysis, every TCR beta chain was defined by the combination of its CDR3 amino acid sequence and its V-gene family, and reads without a unique V-gene family were dropped. As a way to deal with suspected cross-contamination and a sequencing artifact, a later analysis dropped approximately 570 nucleotide sequences that were highly shared and had low generation probability. For each public chain, a later analysis derived a clonal expansion index from normalized ranks of inferred template counts within each repertoire. Generation probabilities in a later analysis came from a VDJ recombination model fitted to out-of-frame rearrangements, and those results were checked against IGoR. Hypergeometric tests were used in a later analysis to score TCR-TCR, TCR-HLA and TCR-CMV co-occurrence, with a repertoire-size bias correction applied to the TCR pairs. A later analysis estimated false discovery rates by permuting HLA or CMV assignments 20 times. In a later analysis, co-occurring TCRs were grouped using DBSCAN, and TCRdist sequence similarity was added for clustering within HLA-allele-positive subsets. Co-occurrence clustering excluded repertoires with fewer than 30,000 or more than 120,000 public chains, plus five with anomalous nucleotide sharing. This immuneACCESS table, as held by TCRdb, lists in-frame sequences with V and J called but not all clones. Of the missing ones, under half trace to an unresolved V gene in checked studies; the others have no known cause. V, J and clone size were drawn from that table, and D and trimming were deduced from the DNA. In all, the sample holds some 110,000 clones, and 75% to 80% of those were seen once. The ten largest clones take up 3.6% of the sample.

The cohort was made up of approximately 670 healthy bone marrow donors. Cohort members were all nominally healthy when sampled, although unrecorded immune exposures were likely present. The donor tested CMV seronegative, placing the donor among the 300 to 400 seronegative members of the cohort. A peripheral blood sample was provided by each donor, and peripheral blood mononuclear cells were used for TCR beta sequencing. The Qiagen DNeasy Blood Extraction Kit was used to extract genomic DNA from the blood cell samples. Comment on this clone: What antigen it recognizes has not been identified. No clone much larger than this one lies a single base away; base qualities are absent.

Sequencing was done on a sample of PBMCs. The sequence links TRBV5-4 to TRBJ2-3; no D gene call is confident. This TCR came from a man aged 40-55 years in good health and CMV-seronegative. The CDR3 sequence is CASSAFPEATDTQYF. The nucleotide sequence reads TGTGCCAGCAGCGCGTTCCCCGAAGCCACAGATACGCAGTATTTT.